These 4 T cell receptor beta chains were sequenced from one sample in a study of vaccination and CD4 T cells after COVID-19. Their antigens are not known. At the Johns Hopkins FTIC core, DNA taken from cultured CD4+ T cells was sequenced by way of the Oncomine TCR Beta short-read assay. Via MiXCR, TCRdb re-called the PCR reads, giving one row per CDR3 protein. The sample records around 16,000 distinct CDR3 sequences, roughly 57% being singletons. The time point denotes: late sampling 161 to 241 days after vaccination in a few convalescent patients. Treatment reported: roughly 10-day PBMC culture with coronavirus spike peptide pools or control peptides (ViraFEST assay). The material sequenced was CD4+ T cells from blood, cultured in vitro, taken about 7 months after SARS-CoV-2 vaccination. Source of these receptors: a human donor who had recovered from COVID-19.

The rearrangement links TRBV20-1 to TRBJ2-3; 13 bases match TRBD2. Per germline, CDR1 DFQATT and CDR2 SNEGSKA (reference sequence). V lost 6 bases and J lost 5; bases outside the gene matches: 2. The CDR3 runs to 13 residues. The CDR3 region has the DNA TGCAGTGCGGGGACTAGCGGGAAAGATACGCAGTATTTT. Amino acid sequence: CSAGTSGKDTQYF.

The CDR3 DNA reads as TGTGCCAGCAGTTACGGGACAAGCACAGATACGCAGTATTTT. It encodes CASSYGTSTDTQYF. The chain joins TRBV2 to TRBJ2-3; TRBD1 might be the D (6 bases). The CDR3 consists of 14 residues. Germline values: CDR1 SNHLY, CDR2 FYNNEI. The germline V and J ends were trimmed by 5 bases and 0 bases, with 9 bases remaining between them.

The chain employs TRBV5-1 and TRBJ1-2, with D possibly matching TRBD1 (5 bases). Germline V gene data show CDR1 as SGHRS and CDR2 as YFSETQ. The CDR3 runs to 14 residues. V lost 4 bases and J 3 bases, leaving 13 bases between the germline ends. CDR3 amino acids: CASSPAWGHYGYTF. In DNA, the CDR3 is TGCGCCAGCAGCCCGGCTTGGGGCCACTATGGCTACACCTTC. Variable domain in full (rest from reference TRBV5-1 and TRBJ1-2): KAGVTQTPRYLIKTRGQQVTLSCSPISGHRSVSWYQQTPGQGLQFLFEYFSETQRNKGNFPGRFSGRQFSNSRSEMNVSTLELGDSALYLCASSPAWGHYGYTFGSGTRLTVV.

This rearrangement joins TRBV6-1 to TRBJ2-2, with 8 bases aligning to TRBD1. In germline, CDR1 is MNHNS, CDR2 SASEGT. There are 17 residues in the CDR3. Losses at the gene ends were 5 bases for V and 7 bases for J; bases not matched to a gene: 15. The CDR3 DNA is TGTGCCAGCAGTCGTCTAGGCCAGGGGGCCGGGCGCGGGGAGCTGTTTTTT. This codes for CASSRLGQGAGRGELFF.